This T cell receptor (beta chain) came from a study of blood T cell repertoires in COVID-19. Study summary: Acute and convalescent COVID-19 specimens originated in the United States, Italy and Spain. The cDNA or gDNA used as material had been derived from T cells, B-cell-depleted T cells, or PBMCs.

Trimming took 1 base from V and 7 from J, leaving 13 bases between them. The CDR3 is made up of 14 amino acids. CDR1 is KGHSH, CDR2 LQKENI, per germline. In the authors' workflow: Scientists estimated how many nucleated cells there were by amplifying reference gene primers. Here immunoSEQ multiplex PCR was the method, and the copy in TCRdb shows in-frame clones only, minus some. The V and J calls and clone size were taken over from that table, and D and trimming were inferred from the DNA. The sample holds 90,000 to 120,000 clones, 84% seen once. In its sample, this clone was seen a few times. The sequencing sample was made of peripheral blood. The clonotype comes from a human donor in a cohort sampled during active COVID-19. The chain has TRBV18 and TRBJ1-1; a possible D gene is TRBD1 (6 bases). CDR3 DNA sequence: TGTGCCAGCTCACCACGGCAGGGGTATGATGAAGCTTTCTTT. It yields the protein CASSPRQGYDEAFF.